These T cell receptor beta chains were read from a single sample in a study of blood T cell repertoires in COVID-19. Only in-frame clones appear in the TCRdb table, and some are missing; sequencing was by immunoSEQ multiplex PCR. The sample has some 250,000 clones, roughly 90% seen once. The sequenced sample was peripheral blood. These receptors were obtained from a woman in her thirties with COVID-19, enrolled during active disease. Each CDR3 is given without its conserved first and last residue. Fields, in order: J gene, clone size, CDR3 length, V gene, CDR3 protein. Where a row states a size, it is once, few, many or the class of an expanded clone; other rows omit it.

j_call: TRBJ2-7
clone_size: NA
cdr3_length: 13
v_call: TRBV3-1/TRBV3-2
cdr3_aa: ASSQVVDRSYEQY

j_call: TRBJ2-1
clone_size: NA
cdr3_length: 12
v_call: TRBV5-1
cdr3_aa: ASSLGQTYNEQF

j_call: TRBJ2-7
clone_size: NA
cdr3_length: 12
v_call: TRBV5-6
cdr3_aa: ASSFSGEYYEQY

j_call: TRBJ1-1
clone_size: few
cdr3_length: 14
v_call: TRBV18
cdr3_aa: ASSAMGGQENTEAF

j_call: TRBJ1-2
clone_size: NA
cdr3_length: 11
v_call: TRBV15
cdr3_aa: ATAQYSNYGYT

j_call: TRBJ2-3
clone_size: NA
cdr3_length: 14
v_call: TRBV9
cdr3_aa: ASSVVFGSSTDTQY

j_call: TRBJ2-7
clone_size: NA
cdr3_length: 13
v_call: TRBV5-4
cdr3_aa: ASSPRAGAAYEQY

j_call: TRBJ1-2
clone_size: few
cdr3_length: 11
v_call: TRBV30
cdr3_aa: AWLGQLWNGYT

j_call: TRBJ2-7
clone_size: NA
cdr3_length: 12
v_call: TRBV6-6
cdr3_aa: ASSSASGSYEQY

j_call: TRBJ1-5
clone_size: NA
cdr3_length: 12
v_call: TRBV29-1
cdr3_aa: SVGQGYSNQPQH

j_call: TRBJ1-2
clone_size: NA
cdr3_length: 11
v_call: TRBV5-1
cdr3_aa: ASSRDSLYGYT

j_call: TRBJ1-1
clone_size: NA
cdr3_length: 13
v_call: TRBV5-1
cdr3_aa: ASSRLGGGDTEAF

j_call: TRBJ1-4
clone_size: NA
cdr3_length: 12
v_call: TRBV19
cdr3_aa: ASSIAGPNEKLF

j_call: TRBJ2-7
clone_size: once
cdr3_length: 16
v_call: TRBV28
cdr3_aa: ASSPEVGADIGSYEQY

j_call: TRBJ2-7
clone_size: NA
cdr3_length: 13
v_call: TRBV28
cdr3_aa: ASSSHGRGRHEQY

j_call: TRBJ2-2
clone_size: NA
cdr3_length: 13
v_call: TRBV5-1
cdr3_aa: ASSFTGGFRGELF

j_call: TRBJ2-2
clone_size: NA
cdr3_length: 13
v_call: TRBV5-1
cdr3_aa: ASSSTSGGTGELF

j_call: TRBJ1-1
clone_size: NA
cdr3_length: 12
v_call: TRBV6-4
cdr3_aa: ASSRQFSDTEAF

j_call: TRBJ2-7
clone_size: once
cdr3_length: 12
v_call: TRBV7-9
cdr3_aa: ASSLGNTAYEQY

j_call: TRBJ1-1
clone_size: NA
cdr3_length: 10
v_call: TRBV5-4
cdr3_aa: ASSFGGHYGF

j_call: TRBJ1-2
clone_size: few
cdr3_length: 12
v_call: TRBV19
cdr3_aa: ASTPDRSSYGYT

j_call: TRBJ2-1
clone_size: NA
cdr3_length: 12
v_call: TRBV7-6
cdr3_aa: ASSTRTGNNEQF

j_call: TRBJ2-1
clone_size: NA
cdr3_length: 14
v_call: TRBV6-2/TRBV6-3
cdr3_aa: ASSWRKGAGPNEQF

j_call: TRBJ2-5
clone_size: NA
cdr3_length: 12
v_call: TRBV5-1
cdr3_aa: ASSFSGVGETQY

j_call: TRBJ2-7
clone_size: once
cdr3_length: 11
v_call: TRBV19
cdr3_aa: ASSIGGSYEQY

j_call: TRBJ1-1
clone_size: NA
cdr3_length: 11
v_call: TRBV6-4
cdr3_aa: ASSEQGYTEAF

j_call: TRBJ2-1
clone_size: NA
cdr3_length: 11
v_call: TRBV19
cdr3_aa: ASSDGGDNEQF

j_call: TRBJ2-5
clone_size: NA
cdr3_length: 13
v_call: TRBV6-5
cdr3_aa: ASSRGTRSKETQY

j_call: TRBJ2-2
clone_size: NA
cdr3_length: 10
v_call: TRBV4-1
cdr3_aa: ASSPSTGELF

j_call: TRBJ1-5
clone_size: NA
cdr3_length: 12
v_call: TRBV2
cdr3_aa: ASSSGLSNQPQH

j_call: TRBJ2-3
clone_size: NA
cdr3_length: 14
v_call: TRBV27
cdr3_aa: ASSPGQGFPTDTQY